This paragraph covers one T cell receptor (beta chain) sequence. The antigen remains unidentified. Germline assignment: CDR1 MGHRA and CDR2 YSYEKL. The CDR3 has 16 amino acids. V was cut by 0 bases and J by 1 base, with 12 bases left in between. The sample is drawn from a study of beta chain features in type 1 diabetes. About the research overall: About 110 million sorted cells were examined across all samples.

Sequencing targeted expressed TCRB transcripts, as all isolated RNA had been reverse transcribed. TCRdb keeps only in-frame clones here, not all; method: immunoSEQ multiplex PCR. Of 300,000 to 350,000 clones listed, approximately 10% are singletons. The study's findings and limits: For Type 1 diabetes patients, all four CD4+ subsets carried TCRB CDR3s that were moderately but significantly shorter. In the patient group, naive, central memory and Treg TCRB repertoires seemed more alike than in the healthy donor group.

Material: central memory CD4+ T cells from blood. The clonotype was recovered from a man in his thirties or forties with type 1 diabetes. This sequence joins TRBV4-1 and TRBJ1-2, with D tentatively TRBD1 (5 bases). The CDR3 reads CASSQDDRPSNYGYTF. CDR3 coding DNA: TGCGCCAGCAGCCAAGATGACAGACCAAGTAACTATGGCTACACCTTC.